The clone carrying this TCR beta chain was counted a few times. Its antigen is not identified. This sample stems from a study of beta chain features in type 1 diabetes. Study findings and constraints: In all four CD4+ subsets, TCRB CDR3 length was significantly, moderately reduced in type 1 diabetes.

Since all of the isolated RNA was reverse transcribed, expressed TCRB transcripts were what got sequenced. Only in-frame clones appear in the TCRdb table, and some are missing; sequencing was by immunoSEQ multiplex PCR. This sample carries hundreds of thousands of clones, about 14% of them seen once, and the ten largest clones take approximately 0.043%. Sequencing used naive CD4+ T cells from blood. The clonotype comes from a man younger than 35 with type 1 diabetes.

CDR3 sequence: CASRTGLGNEQFF. The CDR3 bases are TGCGCCAGCAGAACAGGGTTAGGCAATGAGCAGTTCTTC. This chain joins TRBV5-1 and TRBJ2-1; tentatively, D is TRBD1 (6 bases). Germline CDR1 is SGHRS and CDR2 is YFSETQ. This CDR3 spans 13 amino acids. V lost 5 bases to trimming and J lost 6 bases, with 12 bases between them.